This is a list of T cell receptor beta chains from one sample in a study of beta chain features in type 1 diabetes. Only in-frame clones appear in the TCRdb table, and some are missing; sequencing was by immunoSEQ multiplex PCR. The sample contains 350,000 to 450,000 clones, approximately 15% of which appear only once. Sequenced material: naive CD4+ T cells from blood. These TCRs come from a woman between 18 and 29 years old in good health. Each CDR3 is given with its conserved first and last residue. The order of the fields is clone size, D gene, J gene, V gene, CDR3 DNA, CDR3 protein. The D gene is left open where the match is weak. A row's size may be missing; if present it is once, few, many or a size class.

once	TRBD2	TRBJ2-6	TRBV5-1	TGCGCCAGCAGTCGGGAGGGGCAGGCTGGGGCCAACGTCCTGACTTTC	CASSREGQAGANVLTF
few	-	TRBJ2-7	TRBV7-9	TGTGCCAGCAGCTCCCTAGGGGGCTCCTACGAGCAGTACTTC	CASSSLGGSYEQYF
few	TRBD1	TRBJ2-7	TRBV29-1	TGCAGCGTTGCCAGGGGGACAGGGTTTCCCTACGAGCAGTACTTC	CSVARGTGFPYEQYF
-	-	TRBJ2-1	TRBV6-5	TGTGCCAGCAGTGATTCAGGCTACAATGAGCAGTTCTTC	CASSDSGYNEQFF
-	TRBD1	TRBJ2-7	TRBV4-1	TGCGCCAGCAGCCAAGGATTTCGGGACAGGGGCTACGAGCAGTACTTC	CASSQGFRDRGYEQYF
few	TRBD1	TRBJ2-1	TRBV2	TGTGCCAGCAGTGGAACAGGGGGGCTCTACAATGAGCAGTTCTTC	CASSGTGGLYNEQFF
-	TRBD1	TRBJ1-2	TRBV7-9	TGTGCCAGCAACCCTATAGGACCCGTACAGGGGGCAAATAAAGGCTACACCTTC	CASNPIGPVQGANKGYTF
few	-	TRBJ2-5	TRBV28	TGTGCCAGCACTGGGACACCTCAAGAGACCCAGTACTTC	CASTGTPQETQYF
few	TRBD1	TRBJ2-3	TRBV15	TGTGCCACTTCGGGGACAGTCGTTAGCACAGATACGCAGTATTTT	CATSGTVVSTDTQYF
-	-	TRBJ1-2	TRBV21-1	TGTGCCAGCAGCAAAGAACAGGGGGCGCACTACACCTTC	CASSKEQGAHYTF
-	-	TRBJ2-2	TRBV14	TGTGCCAGCAGCCAACAGGCCACCGGGGAGCTGTTTTTT	CASSQQATGELFF
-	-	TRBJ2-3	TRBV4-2	TGTGCCAGCAGCCAAGATCTAGCAGATACGCAGTATTTT	CASSQDLADTQYF
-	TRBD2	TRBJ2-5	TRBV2	TGTGCCAGCAAGACTAGCGGGCAAGAGACCCAGTACTTC	CASKTSGQETQYF
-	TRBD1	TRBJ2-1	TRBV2	TGTGCCAGCAGTGAGGGACAGGGTGGCCCACACGTCGGTGAGCAGTTCTTC	CASSEGQGGPHVGEQFF
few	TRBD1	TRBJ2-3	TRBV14	TGTGCCAGCAGCCTCGACAGGGGGCTGGGGGATACGCAGTATTTT	CASSLDRGLGDTQYF
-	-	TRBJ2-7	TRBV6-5	TGTGCCAGCATCGCGACAGGCTCGGGGGAGCAGTACTTC	CASIATGSGEQYF
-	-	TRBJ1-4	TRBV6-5	TGTGCCAGCAGAAGGGGGTTCGAAAAACTGTTTTTT	CASRRGFEKLFF
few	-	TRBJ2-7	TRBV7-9	TGTGCCAGCAGCTCCATCAGGGGACCTAGCTCCTACGAGCAGTACTTC	CASSSIRGPSSYEQYF
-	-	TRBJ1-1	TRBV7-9	TGTGCCAGCAGCTTAGGGGAGGTGAACACTGAAGCTTTCTTT	CASSLGEVNTEAFF
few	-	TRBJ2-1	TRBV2	TGTGCCAGCAGGGAGGATTTTCAGTCCTACAATGAGCAGTTCTTC	CASREDFQSYNEQFF
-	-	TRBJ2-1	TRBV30	TGTGCCTGGAGTGGGCAGAGGACTTTTGACTCGAACAATGAGCAGTTCTTC	CAWSGQRTFDSNNEQFF
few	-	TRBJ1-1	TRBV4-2	TGTGCCAGCAGCCCGAGGACACGAAGCACTGAAGCTTTCTTT	CASSPRTRSTEAFF
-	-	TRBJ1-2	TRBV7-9	TGTGCCAGCAGCTTAGAGGGAGGAGGCTATGGCTACACCTTC	CASSLEGGGYGYTF
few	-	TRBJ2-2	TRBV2	TGTGCCAGCAGTCTTGTGCGCGGGAACACCGGGGAGCTGTTTTTT	CASSLVRGNTGELFF
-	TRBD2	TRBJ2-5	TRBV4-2	TGTGCCAGCAGCCAAGATAGACTAGCGGAAGAGACCCAGTACTTC	CASSQDRLAEETQYF
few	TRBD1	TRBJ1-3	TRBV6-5	TGTGCCAGCAGTGGACAGGACCCTGGAAACACCATATATTTT	CASSGQDPGNTIYF
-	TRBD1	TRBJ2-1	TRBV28	TGTGCCAGCAGAGTACAGGGGGCCCGGGATAATGAGCAGTTCTTC	CASRVQGARDNEQFF
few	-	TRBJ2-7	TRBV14	TGTGCCAGCACTCACTCTAGCTCCTACGAGCAGTACTTC	CASTHSSSYEQYF
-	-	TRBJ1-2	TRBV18	TGTGCCAGCTCACTAACGGACAGTAATGGCTACACCTTC	CASSLTDSNGYTF
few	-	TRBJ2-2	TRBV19	TGTGCCAGTAGGGTCAGGACCGGGGAGCTGTTTTTT	CASRVRTGELFF
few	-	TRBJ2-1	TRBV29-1	TGCAGCGTTCGAGACAGAAATGAGCAGTTCTTC	CSVRDRNEQFF
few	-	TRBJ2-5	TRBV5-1	TGCGCCAGCAGCTGGGGGGAGCGGCAAGAGACCCAGTACTTC	CASSWGERQETQYF
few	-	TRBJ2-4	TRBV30	TGTGCCTGGGGGAAGACAGCCAACAAAAACATTCAGTACTTC	CAWGKTANKNIQYF
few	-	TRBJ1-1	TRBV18	TGTGCCAGCTCCCCCAATAGACAGGACACTGAAGCTTTCTTT	CASSPNRQDTEAFF
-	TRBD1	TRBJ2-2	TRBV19	TGTGCCAGTAGTTCTCGGACAGGGGGCATCACCGGGGAGCTGTTTTTT	CASSSRTGGITGELFF
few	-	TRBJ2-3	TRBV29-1	TGCAGCGTTGTTGCTGATACTAGCACAGATACGCAGTATTTT	CSVVADTSTDTQYF
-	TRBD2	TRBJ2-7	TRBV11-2	TGTGCCACGGGGCGGGGAGGGGTCAGCGAGCAGTACTTC	CATGRGGVSEQYF
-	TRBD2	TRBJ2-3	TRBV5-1	TGCGCCAGCAGCTCCTTAGCGGGAGCACGATCAGATACGCAGTATTTT	CASSSLAGARSDTQYF
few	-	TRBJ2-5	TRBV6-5	TGTGCCAGCAGTTACTCTGAGCAAGAGACCCAGTACTTC	CASSYSEQETQYF
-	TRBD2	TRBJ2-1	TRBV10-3	TGTGCCATCGGACTAGCGGGCGACAATGAGCAGTTCTTC	CAIGLAGDNEQFF
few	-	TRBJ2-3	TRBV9	TGTGCCAGCAGTGCCGGGACTCGTAGCACAGATACGCAGTATTTT	CASSAGTRSTDTQYF
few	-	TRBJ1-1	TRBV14	TGTGCCAGCAGCCTCCTCCCCGGAGAGACTGAAGCTTTCTTT	CASSLLPGETEAFF
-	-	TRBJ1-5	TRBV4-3	TGCGCCAGCAGCCGAGACCGAACTTTGAGCAATCAGCCCCAGCATTTT	CASSRDRTLSNQPQHF
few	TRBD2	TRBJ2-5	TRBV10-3	TGTGCCATCCGGCTAGGACTAGCGGGAGAGACCCAGTACTTC	CAIRLGLAGETQYF
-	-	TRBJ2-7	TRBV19	TGTGCCAGTAGTATGGGAGAATACGAGCAGTACTTC	CASSMGEYEQYF
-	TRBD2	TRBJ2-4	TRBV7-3	TGTGCCAGCAGCGCTAGCGGGATAGCCAAAAACATTCAGTACTTC	CASSASGIAKNIQYF
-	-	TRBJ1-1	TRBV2	TGTGCCAGCAGAGGGGACACTAGGACTGAAGCTTTCTTT	CASRGDTRTEAFF
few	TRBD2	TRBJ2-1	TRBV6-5	TGTGCCAGCAGTTACGTGCGGGAGGGCCGCGATGAGCAGTTCTTC	CASSYVREGRDEQFF
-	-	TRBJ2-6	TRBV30	TGTGCCTGGAAGGGGGGGGCCTATGGGGCCAACGTCCTGACTTTC	CAWKGGAYGANVLTF
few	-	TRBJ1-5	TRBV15	TGTGCCACCAGCAGAGCCCGCTCCTCAGGCAATCAGCCCCAGCATTTT	CATSRARSSGNQPQHF
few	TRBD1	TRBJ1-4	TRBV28	TGTGCCAGCAGTACGGGACAGACTGAAAAACTGTTTTTT	CASSTGQTEKLFF
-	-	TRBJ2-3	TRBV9	TGTGCCAGCAGCGCTTCTTCAGATACGCAGTATTTT	CASSASSDTQYF
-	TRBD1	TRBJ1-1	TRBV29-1	TGCAGCGTTGAAGGGACAGGGACTGAAGCTTTCTTT	CSVEGTGTEAFF
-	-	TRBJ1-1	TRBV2	TGTGCCAGCACAACAGAGGGACTTCGGAACACTGAAGCTTTCTTT	CASTTEGLRNTEAFF
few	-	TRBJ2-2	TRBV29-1	TGCAGCGTTGAATCCCAGGTGAACACCGGGGAGCTGTTTTTT	CSVESQVNTGELFF